This passage covers 22 T cell receptor beta chains from one sample sequenced in a study of T cells expressing NK-cell markers. TCRdb reprocessed the 5' RACE reads, with one entry per CDR3 protein and no DNA. The ten most abundant clones cover about 12% of a sample with 140,000 or so distinct CDR3 sequences. Sequenced material: blood T cells: a sorted CD56 or NKG2C T cell subset, CD4+ or CD8+ T cells, or bulk PBMC T cells (not recorded which). The receptors were sampled from a young man in good health.

The chain combines TRBV29-1 with TRBJ2-2. The CDR3 covers 14 residues. Germline V lookup: CDR1 SQVTM, CDR2 ANQGSEA. CDR3 residues: CSALGSANTGELFF.

The rearrangement joins TRBV12-3 or TRBV12-4 to TRBJ2-3. The CDR3 runs 15 residues. The CDR3 is CASSSAIVGTDTQYF.

The chain couples TRBV5-1 to TRBJ1-2. Germline loops: CDR1 SGHRS, CDR2 YFSETQ. This CDR3 has 14 residues. The CDR3 reads CASSLAGSVNGYTF. Complete variable domain (other parts from reference TRBV5-1 and TRBJ1-2): KAGVTQTPRYLIKTRGQQVTLSCSPISGHRSVSWYQQTPGQGLQFLFEYFSETQRNKGNFPGRFSGRQFSNSRSEMNVSTLELGDSALYLCASSLAGSVNGYTFGSGTRLTVV.

This sequence joins TRBV20-1 and TRBJ1-2. The germline gives CDR1 DFQATT, CDR2 SNEGSKA (reference sequence). The CDR3 is 14 residues long. CDR3 in amino acids: CSKDGPTSDYGYTF.

The chain uses TRBV23-1 and TRBJ2-4; the D call of TRBD2 rests on TCRdb alone, since no DNA is present to check it. TRBV23-1 is annotated as an ORF whose role is uncertain. This CDR3 has 17 residues. CDR3: CASSPDRQAEGKNIQYF.

The chain carries TRBV7-9 and TRBJ1-2. The CDR3 spans 15 residues. Germline CDR1 SEHNR, CDR2 FQNEAQ (reference sequence). Here the CDR3 reads CASSLTKRSNYGYTF.

The chain has TRBV12-3 or TRBV12-4 and TRBJ2-5. The CDR3 is made up of 13 amino acids. The CDR3 here is CASSLSLRETQYF.

V is TRBV3-1 and J is TRBJ2-5; TCRdb's D call, TRBD1, is unchecked because there is no DNA. Germline V lookup: CDR1 LGHDT, CDR2 YNNKEL (reference sequence). The CDR3 has 15 amino acids. CDR3 amino acids: CASSQDLGAGGTQYF.

The rearrangement links TRBV6-2 or TRBV6-3 to TRBJ2-7; TCRdb's D call of TRBD1 is untestable without DNA. Looked up from germline, CDR1 is MNHEY and CDR2 is SVGEGT. This CDR3 is built from 13 residues. The CDR3 protein is CASTIRDPYEQYF.

This sequence joins TRBV5-1 and TRBJ2-5; TCRdb's D call, TRBD1, is unchecked because there is no DNA. Germline V lookup: CDR1 SGHRS, CDR2 YFSETQ. The CDR3 has 15 residues. The CDR3 here is CASIPGGMYQETQYF.

The chain has TRBV6-2 or TRBV6-3 and TRBJ2-1; without DNA, the TCRdb call of TRBD1 cannot be checked. The CDR3 runs to 14 residues. Germline-derived CDR1 and CDR2 are MNHEY and SVGEGT. CDR3 sequence: CASSPPIRRTEQFF.

The chain links TRBV20-1 to TRBJ2-7. The CDR3 spans 14 residues. Germline CDR1 reads DFQATT; CDR2 reads SNEGSKA (reference sequence). The CDR3 loop is CSARDGHNSYEQYF.

The rearrangement links TRBV7-9 to TRBJ2-5; the D call from TCRdb, TRBD1, cannot be confirmed without DNA. From germline, CDR1 is SEHNR and CDR2 FQNEAQ (reference sequence). The CDR3 sequence is 15 residues long. The CDR3 spells CASSLETGNRETQYF.

The chain combines TRBV5-4 with TRBJ2-1. Germline V lookup: CDR1 SGHNT, CDR2 YYREEE (reference sequence). CDR3 length: 12 amino acids. The CDR3 here is CASSHRMNEQFF.

The rearrangement joins TRBV12-3 or TRBV12-4 to TRBJ2-1; checking the TCRdb D call of TRBD2 is not possible without DNA. CDR3 length: 17 residues. The CDR3 protein is CASRPGETSGRVVEQFF.

CDR3 sequence: CASTIPVFGTGFTEQFF. This sequence joins TRBV7-9 and TRBJ2-1; the TCRdb D gene call, TRBD1, has no DNA to confirm it. The germline CDR1 and CDR2 sequences are SEHNR and FQNEAQ (reference sequence). The CDR3 extends over 17 amino acids.

The chain uses TRBV5-1 and TRBJ1-1. The CDR3 spans 11 residues. In germline, CDR1 is SGHRS, CDR2 YFSETQ. CDR3 sequence: CASSADGVAFF.

The chain uses TRBV29-1 and TRBJ1-1; TCRdb's D gene call, TRBD1, goes unchecked for lack of DNA. The V gene's germline CDR1 is SQVTM and CDR2 ANQGSEA. The CDR3 runs to 15 residues. CDR3: CSVTGTGKEDTEAFF.

J is TRBJ1-2 and V is TRBV30; TCRdb indicates TRBD1, and absent DNA this call remains unverified. The CDR3 consists of 15 residues. From germline, CDR1 is GTSNPN and CDR2 SVGIG (reference sequence). The CDR3 sequence: CAGILDRPANYGYTF.

This chain connects TRBV24-1 to TRBJ2-1; there is no DNA to check the TCRdb D call of TRBD2. The CDR3 totals 15 residues. Germline CDR1 reads KGHDR; CDR2 reads SFDVKD. CDR3 residues: CATPTSGISYNEQFF.

CDR3 amino acids: CASSIAGTSYYNEQFF. The chain is built from TRBV19 and TRBJ2-1; the D gene TCRdb calls, TRBD2, cannot be checked with no DNA. CDR1 and CDR2 from the germline V gene are LNHDA and SQIVND (reference sequence). There are 16 residues in the CDR3.

The chain has TRBV7-9 and TRBJ2-3; there is no DNA to check the TCRdb D call of TRBD2. The CDR3 loop spans 14 amino acids. CDR1 is SEHNR, CDR2 FQNEAQ, per germline (reference sequence). The CDR3 is CASDSASGTDTQYF.